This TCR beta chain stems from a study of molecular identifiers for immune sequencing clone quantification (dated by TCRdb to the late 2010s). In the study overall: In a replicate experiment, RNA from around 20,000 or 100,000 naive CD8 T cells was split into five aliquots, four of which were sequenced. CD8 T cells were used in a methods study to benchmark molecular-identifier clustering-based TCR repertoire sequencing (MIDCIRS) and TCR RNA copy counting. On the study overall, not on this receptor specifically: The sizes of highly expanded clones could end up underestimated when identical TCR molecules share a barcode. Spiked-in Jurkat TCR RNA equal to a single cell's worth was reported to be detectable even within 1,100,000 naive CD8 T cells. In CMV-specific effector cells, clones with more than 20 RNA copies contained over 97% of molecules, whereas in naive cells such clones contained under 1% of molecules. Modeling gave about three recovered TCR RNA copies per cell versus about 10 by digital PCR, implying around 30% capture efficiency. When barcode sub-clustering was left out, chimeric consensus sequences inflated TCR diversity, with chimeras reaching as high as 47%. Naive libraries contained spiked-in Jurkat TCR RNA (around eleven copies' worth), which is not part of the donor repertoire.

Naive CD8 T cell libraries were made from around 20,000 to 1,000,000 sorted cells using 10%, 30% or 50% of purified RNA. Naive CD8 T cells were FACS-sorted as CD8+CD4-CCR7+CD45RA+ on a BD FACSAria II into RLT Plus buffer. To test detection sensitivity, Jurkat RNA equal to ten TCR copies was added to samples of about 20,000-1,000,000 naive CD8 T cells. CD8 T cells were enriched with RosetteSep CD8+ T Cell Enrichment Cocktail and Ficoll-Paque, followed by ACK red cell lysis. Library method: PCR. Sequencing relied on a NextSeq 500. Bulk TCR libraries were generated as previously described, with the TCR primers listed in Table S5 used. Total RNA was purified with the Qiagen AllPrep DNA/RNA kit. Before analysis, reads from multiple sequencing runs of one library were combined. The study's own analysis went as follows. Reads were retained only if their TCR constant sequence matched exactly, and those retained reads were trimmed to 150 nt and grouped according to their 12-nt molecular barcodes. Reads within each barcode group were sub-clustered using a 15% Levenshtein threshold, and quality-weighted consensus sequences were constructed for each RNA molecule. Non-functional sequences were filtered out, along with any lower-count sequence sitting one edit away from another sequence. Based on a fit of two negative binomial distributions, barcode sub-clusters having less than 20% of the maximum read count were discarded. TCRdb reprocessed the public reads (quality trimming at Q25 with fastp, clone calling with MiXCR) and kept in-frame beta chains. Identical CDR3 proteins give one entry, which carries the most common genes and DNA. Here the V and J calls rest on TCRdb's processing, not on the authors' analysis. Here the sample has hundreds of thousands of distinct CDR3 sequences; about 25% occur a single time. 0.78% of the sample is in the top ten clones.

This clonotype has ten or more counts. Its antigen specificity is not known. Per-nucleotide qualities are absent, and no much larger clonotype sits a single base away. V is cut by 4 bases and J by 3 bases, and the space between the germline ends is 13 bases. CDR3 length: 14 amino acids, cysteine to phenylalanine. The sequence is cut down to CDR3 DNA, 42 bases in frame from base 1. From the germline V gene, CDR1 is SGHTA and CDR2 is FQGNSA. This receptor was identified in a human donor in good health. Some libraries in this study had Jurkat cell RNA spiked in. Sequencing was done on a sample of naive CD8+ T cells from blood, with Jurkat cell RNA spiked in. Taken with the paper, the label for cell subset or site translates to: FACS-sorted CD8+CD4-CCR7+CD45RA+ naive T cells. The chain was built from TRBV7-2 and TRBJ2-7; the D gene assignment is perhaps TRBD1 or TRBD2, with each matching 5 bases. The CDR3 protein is CASSSYRGNYEQYF. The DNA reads TGTGCCAGCAGCTCCTACCGGGGCAACTACGAGCAGTACTTC.